The following is a T cell receptor (beta chain) sequence with its context. This entry belongs to a study of technical replicates of blood from several donors. Deletions cut 2 bases from V and 1 base from J, with 9 bases between. The CDR3 is 15 residues long. Germline assignment: CDR1 SGHRS and CDR2 YFSETQ. TCRdb keeps only in-frame clones here, not all; method: immunoSEQ multiplex PCR. Among tens of thousands of clones listed, 80% to 95% were seen once. Source material: T cells isolated from PBMCs. The chain joins TRBV5-1 to TRBJ2-2; a possible D gene is TRBD2 (6 bases). This TCR was recovered from a human donor in good health. The CDR3 region is CASSLAEGNTGELFF. The DNA of the CDR3 is TGCGCCAGCAGCTTAGCGGAGGGGAACACCGGGGAGCTGTTTTTT.